Below, 12 T cell receptor beta chains from the same sample are listed, as sequenced in a study of blood T cell repertoires in COVID-19. TCRdb keeps only in-frame clones here, not all; method: immunoSEQ multiplex PCR. This table holds 400,000 to 450,000 clones, approximately 92% found once. Sequencing input: PBMCs or T cells enriched from blood (not recorded which). The receptors come from a man under 40 who had recovered from COVID-19.

For the CDR3, the DNA is TGTGCCTTCTCTGGGGGCGGAAACTCTGGGGCCAACGTCCTGACTTTC. This gives the protein CAFSGGGNSGANVLTF. The gene calls are TRBV5-4 and TRBJ2-6; a weak D match, TRBD1 (6 bases). Trimming removed 10 bases from V and 0 bases from J, with 17 bases in between. The V gene's germline CDR1 is SGHNT and CDR2 YYREEE (reference sequence). The CDR3 runs to 16 residues.

V is TRBV15 and J is TRBJ2-5, with TRBD1 matching 10 bases. The ends lost 3 bases at V and 7 bases at J; junction bases unmatched: 11. This CDR3 is 16 amino acids long. Germline V gene lookup returns CDR1 LNHNV and CDR2 YYDKDF (reference sequence). The CDR3: CATSSDPGTGAGTQYF. CDR3 sequence (DNA): TGTGCCACCAGCAGCGATCCTGGGACAGGGGCGGGGACCCAGTACTTC. Based on the CDR3 plus reference TRBV15 and TRBJ2-5, the full variable domain is DAMVIQNPRYQVTQFGKPVTLSCSQTLNHNVMYWYQQKSSQAPKLLFHYYDKDFNNEADTPDNFQSRRPNTSFCFLDIRSPGLGDTAMYLCATSSDPGTGAGTQYFGPGTRLLVL.

This rearrangement joins TRBV6-2 or TRBV6-3 to TRBJ2-5; TRBD1 aligns across 7 bases. From germline, CDR1 is MNHEY and CDR2 SVGEGT. V was clipped by 0 bases and J by 0 bases; unmatched bases: 1. The CDR3 spans 15 residues. This CDR3 reads CASSYSGTDQETQYF. The CDR3 DNA sequence: TGTGCCAGCAGTTACTCTGGGACAGACCAAGAGACCCAGTACTTC.

The CDR3 protein is CASRTTSGPQFF. CDR3 coding DNA: TGTGCCAGCAGGACGACTAGCGGACCGCAGTTCTTC. The chain recombines TRBV6-5 with TRBJ2-1, with 9 positions matching TRBD2. This CDR3 spans 12 amino acids. With 6 bases clipped from V and 12 bases from J, the junction kept 6 bases outside the gene matches. Germline loops: CDR1 MNHEY, CDR2 SVGAGI.

The rearrangement joins TRBV2 to TRBJ1-4; TRBD1 matches at 11 bases. The CDR3 totals 17 residues. In germline, CDR1 is SNHLY, CDR2 FYNNEI. J gave up 0 bases and V 7 bases, and 7 bases lay outside the gene matches. The CDR3 loop reads CASTWTGGFATNEKLFF. The CDR3 coding sequence is TGTGCCAGCACGTGGACAGGGGGCTTTGCAACTAATGAAAAACTGTTTTTT.

The chain combines TRBV7-9 with TRBJ1-4; 9 nucleotides agree with TRBD1. Germline V gives CDR1 SEHNR, CDR2 FQNEAQ (reference sequence). J gave up 8 bases and V 5 bases, and 12 bases lay outside the gene matches. The CDR3 spans 16 residues. CDR3 sequence: CASSRLLQGAREKLFF. CDR3 nucleotides: TGTGCCAGCAGCCGCCTCTTACAGGGGGCGAGGGAAAAACTGTTTTTT.

Written as DNA, the CDR3 is TGTGCCAGCAGCCTTAGGGGACAAACGTTCTCTGGGGCCAACGTCCTGACTTTC. Translating it yields CASSLRGQTFSGANVLTF. The chain couples TRBV7-2 to TRBJ2-6; possibly TRBD1 for D (6 bases). CDR3 size: 18 residues. Trimming left V 5 bases short and J 0 bases short, with 17 bases between. The V gene's germline CDR1 is SGHTA and CDR2 FQGNSA.

The chain links TRBV20-1 to TRBJ2-3; 13 nucleotides line up with TRBD2. V lost 3 bases to trimming and J lost 9 bases; unmatched junction nucleotides: 12. Germline CDR1 reads DFQATT; CDR2 reads SNEGSKA (reference sequence). This CDR3 contains 16 residues. The CDR3 DNA reads as TGCAGTGCTAGTGACGGACTAGCGGGAGTCCCGGGCACGCAGTATTTT. It encodes CSASDGLAGVPGTQYF.

This rearrangement joins TRBV27 to TRBJ2-7; possibly TRBD1 for D (6 bases). The CDR3 loop spans 15 amino acids. Trimming took off 6 bases at V and 3 bases at J, with 18 bases between the two ends. Germline-derived CDR1 and CDR2 are MNHEY and SMNVEV (reference sequence). In DNA form, the CDR3 reads TGTGCCAGCAGCCCAACTTTGGACAGAGACTACGAGCAGTACTTC. As protein: CASSPTLDRDYEQYF.

The chain links TRBV18 to TRBJ2-7; tentative D call: TRBD2 (5 bases). V was trimmed by 3 bases and J by 3 bases, leaving 9 bases between them. CDR3 length: 13 amino acids. In germline, CDR1 is KGHSH, CDR2 LQKENI. CDR3 DNA sequence: TGTGCCAGCTCACCGACACGGGACTACGAGCAGTACTTC. It yields the protein CASSPTRDYEQYF. Drawing the rest from reference TRBV18 and TRBJ2-7, the complete variable domain is NAGVMQNPRHLVRRRGQEARLRCSPMKGHSHVYWYRQLPEEGLKFMVYLQKENIIDESGMPKERFSAEFPKEGPSILRIQQVVRGDSAAYFCASSPTRDYEQYFGPGTRLTVT.

The V gene is TRBV7-8, the J gene TRBJ2-4; 8 positions match TRBD2. V shed 3 bases, J shed 10 bases, and the junction held 5 bases outside the gene matches. This CDR3 spans 13 amino acids. From germline, CDR1 is SGHVS and CDR2 FQNEAQ. For the CDR3, the DNA is TGTGCCAGCAGCTTCGGGGGGGCAGTAATTCAGTACTTC. Protein sequence: CASSFGGAVIQYF. The complete variable domain, with remaining parts taken from reference TRBV7-8 and TRBJ2-4, reads GAGVSQSPRYKVAKRGQDVALRCDPISGHVSLFWYQQALGQGPEFLTYFQNEAQLDKSGLPSDRFFAERPEGSVSTLKIQRTQQEDSAVYLCASSFGGAVIQYFGAGTRLSVL.

The gene calls are TRBV27 and TRBJ1-6, with D possibly TRBD1 on 6 matching bases. The V gene lost 5 bases and the J gene lost 9 bases, with 14 bases spanning the gap. Germline CDR1 MNHEY, CDR2 SMNVEV (reference sequence). This CDR3 region has 14 residues. For the CDR3, the DNA is TGTGCCAGCAGTCCGTGGACAGAGGGTTCACCCCTCCACTTT. Residues: CASSPWTEGSPLHF.